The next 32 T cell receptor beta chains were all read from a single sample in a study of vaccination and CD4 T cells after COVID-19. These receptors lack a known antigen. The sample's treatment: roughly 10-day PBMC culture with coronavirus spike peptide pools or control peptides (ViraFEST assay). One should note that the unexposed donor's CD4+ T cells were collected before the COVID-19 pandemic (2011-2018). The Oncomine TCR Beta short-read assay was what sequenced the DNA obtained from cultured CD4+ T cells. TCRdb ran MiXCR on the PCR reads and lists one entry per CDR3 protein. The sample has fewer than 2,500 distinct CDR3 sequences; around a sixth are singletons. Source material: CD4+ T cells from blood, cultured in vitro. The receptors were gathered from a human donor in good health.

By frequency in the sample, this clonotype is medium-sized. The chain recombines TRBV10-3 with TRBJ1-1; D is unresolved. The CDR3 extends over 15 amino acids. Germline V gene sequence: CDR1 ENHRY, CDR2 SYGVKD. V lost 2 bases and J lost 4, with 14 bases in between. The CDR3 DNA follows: TGTGCCATCAGTGAGAAACGAACAGCGGGCACTGAAGCTTTCTTT. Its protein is CAISEKRTAGTEAFF.

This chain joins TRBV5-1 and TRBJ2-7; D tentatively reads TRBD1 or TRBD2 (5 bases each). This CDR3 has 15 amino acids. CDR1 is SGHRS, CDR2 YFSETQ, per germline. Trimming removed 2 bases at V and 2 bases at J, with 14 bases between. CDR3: CASSLSPGSTYEQYF. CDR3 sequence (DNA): TGCGCCAGCAGCTTATCTCCAGGGAGTACCTACGAGCAGTACTTC.

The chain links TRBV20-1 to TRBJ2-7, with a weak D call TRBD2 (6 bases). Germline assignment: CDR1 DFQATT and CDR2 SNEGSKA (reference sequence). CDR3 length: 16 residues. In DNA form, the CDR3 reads TGCAGAGCACTAGCCCCAGAGAAGACAGAGATCTACGAGCAGTACTTC. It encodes CRALAPEKTEIYEQYF.

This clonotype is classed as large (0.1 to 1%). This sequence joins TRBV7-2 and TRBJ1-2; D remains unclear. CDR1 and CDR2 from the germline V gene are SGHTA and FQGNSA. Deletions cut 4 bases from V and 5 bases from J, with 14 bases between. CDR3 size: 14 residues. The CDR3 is CASSSGYITYGYTF. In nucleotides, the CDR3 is TGTGCCAGCAGCTCAGGATACATCACGTATGGCTACACCTTC.

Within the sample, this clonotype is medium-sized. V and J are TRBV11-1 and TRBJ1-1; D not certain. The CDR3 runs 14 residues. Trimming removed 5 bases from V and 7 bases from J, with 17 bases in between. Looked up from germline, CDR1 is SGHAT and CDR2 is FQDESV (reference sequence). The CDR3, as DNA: TGTGCCAGCAGCGACCGACGGAGGACCTTTGAAGCTTTCTTT. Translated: CASSDRRRTFEAFF.

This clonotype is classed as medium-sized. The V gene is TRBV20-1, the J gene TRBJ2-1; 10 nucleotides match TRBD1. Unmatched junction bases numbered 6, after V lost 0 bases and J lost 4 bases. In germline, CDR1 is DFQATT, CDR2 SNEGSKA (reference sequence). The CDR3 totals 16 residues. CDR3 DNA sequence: TGCAGTGCTAGAGATATTGGGACAGGGGTTTACAATGAGCAGTTCTTC. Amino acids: CSARDIGTGVYNEQFF.

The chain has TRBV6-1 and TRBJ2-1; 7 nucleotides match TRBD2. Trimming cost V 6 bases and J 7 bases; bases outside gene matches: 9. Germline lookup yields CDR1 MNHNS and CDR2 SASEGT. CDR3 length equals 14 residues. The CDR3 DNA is TGTGCCAGCAGAAAGCTGGGGGGGGGGAATGAGCAGTTCTTC. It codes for CASRKLGGGNEQFF.

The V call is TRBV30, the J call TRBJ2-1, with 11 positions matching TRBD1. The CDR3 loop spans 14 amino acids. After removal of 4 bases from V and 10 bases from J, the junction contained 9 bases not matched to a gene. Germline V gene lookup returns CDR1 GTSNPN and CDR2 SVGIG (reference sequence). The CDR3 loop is CAWNPGQGAGEQFF. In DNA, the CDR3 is TGTGCCTGGAATCCTGGACAGGGGGCTGGGGAGCAGTTCTTC. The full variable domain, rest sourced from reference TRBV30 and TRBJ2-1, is SQTIHQWPATLVQPVGSPLSLECTVEGTSNPNLYWYRQAAGRGLQLLFYSVGIGQISSEVPQNLSASRPQDRQFILSSKKLLLSDSGFYLCAWNPGQGAGEQFFGPGTRLTVL.

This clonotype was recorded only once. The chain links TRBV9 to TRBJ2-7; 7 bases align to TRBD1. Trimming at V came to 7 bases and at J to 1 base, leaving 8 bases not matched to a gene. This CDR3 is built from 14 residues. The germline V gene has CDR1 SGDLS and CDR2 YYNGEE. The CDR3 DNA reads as TGTGCCAGCGGACCAGGGGGTGCTTCCTACGAGCAGTACTTC. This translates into CASGPGGASYEQYF.

The DNA for the CDR3 is TGTGCCAGCAGTTTCGGACAATTGAACACTGAAGCTTTCTTT. It encodes CASSFGQLNTEAFF. The rearrangement joins TRBV28 to TRBJ1-1; D may be TRBD1 (5 bases). Germline values: CDR1 MDHEN, CDR2 SYDVKM. V lost 3 bases to trimming and J lost 0 bases, with 8 bases between them. CDR3 length equals 14 residues. The variable domain in full, with the rest retrieved from reference TRBV28 and TRBJ1-1, is DVKVTQSSRYLVKRTGEKVFLECVQDMDHENMFWYRQDPGLGLRLIYFSYDVKMKEKGDIPEGYSVSREKKERFSLILESASTNQTSMYLCASSFGQLNTEAFFGQGTRLTVV.

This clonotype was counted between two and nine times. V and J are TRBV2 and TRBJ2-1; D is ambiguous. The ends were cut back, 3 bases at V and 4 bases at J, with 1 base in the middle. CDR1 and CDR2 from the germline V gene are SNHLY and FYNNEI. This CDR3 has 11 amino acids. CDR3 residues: CASSEYNEQFF. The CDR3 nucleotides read TGTGCCAGCAGTGAGTACAATGAGCAGTTCTTC.

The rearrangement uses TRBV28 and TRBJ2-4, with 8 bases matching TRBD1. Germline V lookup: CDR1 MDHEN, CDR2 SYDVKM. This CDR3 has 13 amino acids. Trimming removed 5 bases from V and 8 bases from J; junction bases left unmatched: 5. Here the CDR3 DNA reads TGTGCCAGCAGTCCAGGGGGCATGGACATTCAGTACTTC. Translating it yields CASSPGGMDIQYF.

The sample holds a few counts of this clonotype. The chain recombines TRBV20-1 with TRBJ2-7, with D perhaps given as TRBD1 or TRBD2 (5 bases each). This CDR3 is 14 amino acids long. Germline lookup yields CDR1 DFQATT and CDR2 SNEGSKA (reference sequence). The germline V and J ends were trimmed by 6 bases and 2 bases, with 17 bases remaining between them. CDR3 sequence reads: CSAARGAVPYEQYF. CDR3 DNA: TGCAGTGCGGCCAGAGGGGCGGTCCCCTACGAGCAGTACTTC.

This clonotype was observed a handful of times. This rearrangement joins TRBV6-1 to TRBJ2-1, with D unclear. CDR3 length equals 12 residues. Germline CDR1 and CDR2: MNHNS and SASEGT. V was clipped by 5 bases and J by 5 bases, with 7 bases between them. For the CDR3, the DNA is TGTGCCAGCAGTCAACGGAACAATGAGCAGTTCTTC. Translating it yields CASSQRNNEQFF.

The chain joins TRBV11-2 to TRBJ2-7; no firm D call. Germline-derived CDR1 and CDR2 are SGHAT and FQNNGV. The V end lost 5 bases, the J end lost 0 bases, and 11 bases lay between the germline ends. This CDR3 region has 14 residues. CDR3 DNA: TGTGCCAGCAGCACCAGACGGACCTCCTACGAGCAGTACTTC. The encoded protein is CASSTRRTSYEQYF.

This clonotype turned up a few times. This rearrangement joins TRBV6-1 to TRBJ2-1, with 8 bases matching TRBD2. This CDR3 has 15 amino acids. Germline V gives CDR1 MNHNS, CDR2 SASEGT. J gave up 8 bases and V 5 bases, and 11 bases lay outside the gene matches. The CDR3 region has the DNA TGTGCCAGCAGTCCCAACCCCGGGGGGGAGTATGAGCAGTTCTTC. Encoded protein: CASSPNPGGEYEQFF.

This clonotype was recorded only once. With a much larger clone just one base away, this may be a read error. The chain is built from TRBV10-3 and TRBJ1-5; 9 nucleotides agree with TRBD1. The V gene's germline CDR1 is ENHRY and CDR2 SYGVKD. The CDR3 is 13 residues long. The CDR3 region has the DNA TGTACCTCAAGGACAGGGGGCAATCAGCCCCAGCATTTT. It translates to CTSRTGGNQPQHF.

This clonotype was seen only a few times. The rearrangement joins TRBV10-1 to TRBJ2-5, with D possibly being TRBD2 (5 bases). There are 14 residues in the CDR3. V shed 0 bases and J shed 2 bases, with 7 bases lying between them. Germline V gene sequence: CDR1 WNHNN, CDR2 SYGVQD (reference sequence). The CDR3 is CASSESRGQETQYF. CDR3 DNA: TGCGCCAGCAGTGAGTCGAGAGGGCAAGAGACCCAGTACTTC.

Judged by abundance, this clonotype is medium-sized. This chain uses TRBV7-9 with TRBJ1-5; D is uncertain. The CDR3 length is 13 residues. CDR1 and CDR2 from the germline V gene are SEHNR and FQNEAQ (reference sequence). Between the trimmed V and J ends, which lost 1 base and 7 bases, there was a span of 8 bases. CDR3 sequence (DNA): TGTGCCAGCAGCTTAGGCCCGGGGCAGCCCCAGCATTTT. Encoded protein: CASSLGPGQPQHF.

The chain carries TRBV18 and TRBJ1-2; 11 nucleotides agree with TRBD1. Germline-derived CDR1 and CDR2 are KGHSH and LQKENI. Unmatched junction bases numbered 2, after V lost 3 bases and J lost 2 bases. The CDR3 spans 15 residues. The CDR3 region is CASSPGQGANYGYTF. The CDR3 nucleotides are TGTGCCAGCTCACCCGGACAGGGGGCCAACTATGGCTACACCTTC. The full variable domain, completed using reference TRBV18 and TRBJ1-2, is NAGVMQNPRHLVRRRGQEARLRCSPMKGHSHVYWYRQLPEEGLKFMVYLQKENIIDESGMPKERFSAEFPKEGPSILRIQQVVRGDSAAYFCASSPGQGANYGYTFGSGTRLTVV.

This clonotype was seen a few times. The CDR3 region has the DNA TGTGCCAGCGCGGGACTACTGAACACCGGGGAGCTGTTTTTT. Residues: CASAGLLNTGELFF. V usage is TRBV7-3 and J usage is TRBJ2-2; 7 nucleotides align to TRBD2. The germline CDR1 and CDR2 sequences are SGHTA and FQGTGA. This CDR3 is built from 14 residues. Trimming at V came to 8 bases and at J to 1 base, leaving 4 bases not matched to a gene.

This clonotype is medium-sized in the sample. This chain's CDR3 is CASGGGQGPYGYTF. The CDR3 nucleotides read TGTGCCAGTGGGGGGGGACAGGGCCCCTATGGCTACACCTTC. This chain connects TRBV2 to TRBJ1-2; 9 bases align to TRBD1. Germline values: CDR1 SNHLY, CDR2 FYNNEI. V shed 9 bases, J shed 4 bases, and the junction held 9 bases outside the gene matches. CDR3 length: 14 amino acids. The complete variable domain, with remaining parts taken from reference TRBV2 and TRBJ1-2, reads EPEVTQTPSHQVTQMGQEVILRCVPISNHLYFYWYRQILGQKVEFLVSFYNNEISEKSEIFDDQFSVERPDGSNFTLKIRSTKLEDSAMYFCASGGGQGPYGYTFGSGTRLTVV.

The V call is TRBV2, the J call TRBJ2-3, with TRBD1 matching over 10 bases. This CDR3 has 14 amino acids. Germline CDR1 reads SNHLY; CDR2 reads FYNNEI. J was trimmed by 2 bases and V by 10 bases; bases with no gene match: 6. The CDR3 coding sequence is TGTGCCACTGCGGGACAGGGGACCACAGATACGCAGTATTTT. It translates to CATAGQGTTDTQYF.

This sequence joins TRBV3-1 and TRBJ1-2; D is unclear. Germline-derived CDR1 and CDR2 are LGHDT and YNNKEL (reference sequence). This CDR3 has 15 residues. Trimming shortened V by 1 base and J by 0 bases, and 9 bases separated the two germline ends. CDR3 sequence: CASSQVGSANYGYTF. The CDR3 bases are TGTGCCAGCAGCCAAGTAGGGTCTGCTAACTATGGCTACACCTTC.

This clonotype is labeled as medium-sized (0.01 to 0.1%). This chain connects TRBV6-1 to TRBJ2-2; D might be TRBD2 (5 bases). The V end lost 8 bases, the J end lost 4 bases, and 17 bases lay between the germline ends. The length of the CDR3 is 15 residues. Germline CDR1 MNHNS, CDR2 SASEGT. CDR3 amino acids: CASRTGLGGTGELFF. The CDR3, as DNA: TGTGCCAGCCGTACGGGCCTTGGAGGCACCGGGGAGCTGTTTTTT.

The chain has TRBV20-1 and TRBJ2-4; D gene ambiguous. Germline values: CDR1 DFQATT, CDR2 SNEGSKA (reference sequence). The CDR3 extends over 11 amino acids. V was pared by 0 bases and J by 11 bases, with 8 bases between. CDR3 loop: CSARDLPVQYF. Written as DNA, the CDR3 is TGCAGTGCTAGAGACCTACCGGTTCAGTACTTC.

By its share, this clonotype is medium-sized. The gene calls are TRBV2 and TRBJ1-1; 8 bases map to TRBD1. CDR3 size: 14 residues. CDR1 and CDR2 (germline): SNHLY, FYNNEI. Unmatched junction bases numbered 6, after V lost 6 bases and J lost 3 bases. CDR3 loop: CASRPTGEYTEAFF. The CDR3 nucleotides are TGTGCCAGCAGACCGACAGGGGAATACACTGAAGCTTTCTTT.

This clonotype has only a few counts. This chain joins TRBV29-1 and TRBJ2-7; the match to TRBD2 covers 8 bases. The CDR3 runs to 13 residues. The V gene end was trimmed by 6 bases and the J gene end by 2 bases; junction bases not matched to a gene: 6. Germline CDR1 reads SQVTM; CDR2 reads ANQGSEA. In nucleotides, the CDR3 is TGCAGCGTCTCACGCGGGGGGCCCTACGAGCAGTACTTC. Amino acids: CSVSRGGPYEQYF.

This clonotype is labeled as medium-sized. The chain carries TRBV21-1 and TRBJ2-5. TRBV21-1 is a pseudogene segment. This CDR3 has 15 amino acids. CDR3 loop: CASSKGVFAQETQYF. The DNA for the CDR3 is TGTGCCAGCAGCAAAGGGGTTTTTGCTCAAGAGACCCAGTACTTC.

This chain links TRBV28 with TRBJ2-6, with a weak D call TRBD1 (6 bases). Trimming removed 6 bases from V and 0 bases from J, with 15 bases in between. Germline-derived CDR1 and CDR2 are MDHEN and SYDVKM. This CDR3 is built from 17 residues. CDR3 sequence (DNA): TGTGCCAGCAGAGGAACGACAGGTAGCTCTGGGGCCAACGTCCTGACTTTC. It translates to CASRGTTGSSGANVLTF.

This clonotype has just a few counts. The CDR3: CASSSSGTSGVTQYF. CDR3 nucleotide sequence: TGTGCCAGCAGCTCCTCCGGGACTAGCGGGGTAACGCAGTATTTT. V is TRBV11-3 and J is TRBJ2-3; 13 positions match TRBD2. CDR1 is SGHNT and CDR2 is YENEEA in the germline V gene. V lost 4 bases and J lost 9; bases outside the gene matches: 7. This CDR3 is 15 amino acids long.

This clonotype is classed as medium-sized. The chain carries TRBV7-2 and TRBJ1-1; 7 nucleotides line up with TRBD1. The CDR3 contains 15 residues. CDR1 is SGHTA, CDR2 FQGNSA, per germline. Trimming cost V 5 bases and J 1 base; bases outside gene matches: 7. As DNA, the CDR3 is TGTGCCAGCAGCCACGGGGACAGACCGAACACTGAAGCTTTCTTT. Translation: CASSHGDRPNTEAFF.